This T cell receptor beta chain was recorded in a study of lymphopenia after photon versus proton radiotherapy. Assay: immunoSEQ multiplex PCR; the TCRdb copy retains only in-frame clones and omits some. The sample lists 75,000 or so clones; around 80% were seen once. V lost 5 bases and J 1 base, leaving 14 bases between the germline ends. The CDR3 length is 14 residues. Germline V gene data show CDR1 as SQVTM and CDR2 as ANQGSEA. V and J are TRBV29-1 and TRBJ1-1, with D possibly TRBD1 on 6 matching bases. The sequences come from peripheral blood, collected from a patient treated with proton-based radiotherapy. The clonotype comes from a man aged 60 to 69 with pancreatic cancer. The CDR3 coding sequence is TGCAGCGTTATCAGGGGCGCATCGAACACTGAAGCTTTCTTT. Protein product: CSVIRGASNTEAFF. Full variable domain (rest looked up from reference TRBV29-1 and TRBJ1-1): SAVISQKPSRDICQRGTSLTIQCQVDSQVTMMFWYRQQPGQSLTLIATANQGSEATYESGFVIDKFPISRPNLTFSTLTVSNMSPEDSSIYLCSVIRGASNTEAFFGQGTRLTVV.